A selection of T cell receptor beta chains follows, all from one sample in a study of identifying expanded T cells in peripheral blood. Using immunoSEQ multiplex PCR, the repertoire was profiled, and TCRdb retains in-frame clones only, with some absent. Of about 85,000 clones in the sample, 88% were seen once. The sample was blood. The receptors stem from a person between 18 and 75 years old in good health. Both conserved end residues are part of each CDR3. A D gene is named only where the DNA matches it firmly. Rows give clone size only sometimes, using once, few, many, or a class for an expanded clone.

.,TRBJ2-2,TRBV5-6,once,CASSPGGARITGELFF
.,TRBJ2-4,TRBV7-2,.,CASSLAGGLAKNIQYF
.,TRBJ2-2,TRBV15,.,CATSREWGTGELFF
.,TRBJ1-2,TRBV27,few,CASSPLSFQAPRVNYGYTF
.,TRBJ1-2,TRBV19,.,CASSRQANYGYTF
TRBD1,TRBJ2-3,TRBV29-1,once,CSAEQGGNTDTQYF
.,TRBJ2-4,TRBV7-8,.,CASSLEGGVITKNIQYF
.,TRBJ1-4,TRBV5-4,.,CASSLVGQGQGKLFF
.,TRBJ2-4,TRBV7-2,.,CATSSTRAIQYF
.,TRBJ1-5,TRBV10-3,.,CAISESQGLRGQPQHF
TRBD2,TRBJ2-3,TRBV28,.,CASSAPGGVINTDTQYF
.,TRBJ1-2,TRBV11-2,.,CASSLPPLDYGYTF
TRBD1,TRBJ2-1,TRBV2,.,CASQTGSSYNEQFF
.,TRBJ2-6,TRBV7-9,.,CASSFIDRSGANVLTF
TRBD2,TRBJ2-5,TRBV19,.,CASRPSSGTSGQETQYF
.,TRBJ2-3,TRBV15,.,CATSRDRGGADTQYF
.,TRBJ2-1,TRBV2,.,CASSEAGMGGRNEQFF
.,TRBJ1-5,TRBV28,.,CASSLIWGRDGGDNQPQHF
.,TRBJ2-2,TRBV25-1,.,CASMDPRRSTGELFF
TRBD1,TRBJ1-1,TRBV15,.,CATSRDRGPYTEAFF
.,TRBJ1-6,TRBV7-2,.,CASSLVVPSYNSPLHF
.,TRBJ1-5,TRBV6-5,.,CASSPAGNQPQHF
TRBD1,TRBJ2-7,TRBV6-1,once,CASSVRQGALEQYF
TRBD1,TRBJ1-1,TRBV18,.,CASSPFGQGGRTEAFF
.,TRBJ2-7,TRBV7-9,once,CASSLAGQGYAYEQYF
.,TRBJ2-5,TRBV28,.,CASSRSSRETQYF
TRBD1,TRBJ2-5,TRBV5-5,.,CASNQGAPYQETQYF
.,TRBJ1-1,TRBV19,.,CASSIDRDTEAFF
.,TRBJ2-1,TRBV19,.,CASRYGPGGQFF
.,TRBJ2-3,TRBV9,.,CASSVRGGGTDTQYF
.,TRBJ2-5,TRBV11-2,.,CASTFLAGPQETQYF
.,TRBJ2-2,TRBV7-9,.,CASSRRNADTGELFF
.,TRBJ1-4,TRBV11-2,.,CASSLGGFAAGWEKLFF
.,TRBJ2-7,TRBV11-2,.,CASSLGGSLYEQYF
.,TRBJ2-1,TRBV12-5,.,CASGRDFNEQFF
.,TRBJ1-4,TRBV10-2,.,CASSTNEKLFF
.,TRBJ1-2,TRBV13,.,CASSLYSGAYYGYTF
.,TRBJ2-2,TRBV7-6,.,CASSKAQPLANTGELFF
TRBD1,TRBJ1-2,TRBV5-6,.,CASRDLGRGNYGYTF
.,TRBJ1-2,TRBV29-1,.,CSVFGQSATNYGYTF
TRBD1,TRBJ1-2,TRBV28,.,CASSYPDRESLGYTF
.,TRBJ1-6,TRBV4-2,.,CASSQDRGWDSPLHF
TRBD1,TRBJ1-2,TRBV7-9,few,CASSFGRTGVYYGYTF
TRBD2,TRBJ2-7,TRBV7-9,.,CASSLVGTPSGRDEQYF
TRBD2,TRBJ2-5,TRBV10-2,.,CASSDRTSGRETQYF
.,TRBJ1-2,TRBV7-9,.,CASSHAGVANYGYTF
.,TRBJ1-1,TRBV29-1,.,CSVEFGREAFF
TRBD1,TRBJ1-4,TRBV2,.,CASSPWTGVNEKLFF
.,TRBJ2-5,TRBV7-9,.,CASSAGLRDGETQYF
.,TRBJ1-5,TRBV6-6,many,CASRHGRGARQPQHF
TRBD1,TRBJ1-5,TRBV4-1,.,CASSQSPTGVSQPQHF
.,TRBJ1-5,TRBV15,.,CATSRAPHPQPQHF
TRBD1,TRBJ1-1,TRBV29-1,.,CSVEGEAGGNTEAFF
.,TRBJ1-3,TRBV7-6,.,CASRQQSSGNTIYF
.,TRBJ2-7,TRBV6-4,.,CASSVLPGDSYEQYF
.,TRBJ2-6,TRBV30,.,CAIGQSKSSGANVLTF
.,TRBJ1-5,TRBV27,few,CASSLSLLVQPQHF